One and the same sample provided the 22 T cell receptor beta chains below, sequenced in a study of cytomegalovirus exposure and HLA in healthy donors. Primers for the PCR totalled 60 Vbeta and 13 Jbeta. The table came from immunoSEQ multiplex PCR; TCRdb's copy has only in-frame clones and leaves some out. Here the sample spans roughly 160,000 clones, 80% to 85% being singletons. Sequencing was done on a sample of PBMCs. These receptors were collected from a male donor in good health and CMV-seronegative.

This CDR3 is CASSPFTGGVDTEAFF. CDR3 coding DNA: TGTGCCAGCTCACCTTTTACAGGGGGCGTTGACACTGAAGCTTTCTTT. The gene calls are TRBV18 and TRBJ1-1; 9 nucleotides match TRBD1. The germline CDR1 and CDR2 sequences are KGHSH and LQKENI. V shed 3 bases and J 3 bases; nucleotides not matched to a gene: 8. CDR3 length: 16 residues. The complete variable domain, with remaining parts taken from reference TRBV18 and TRBJ1-1, reads NAGVMQNPRHLVRRRGQEARLRCSPMKGHSHVYWYRQLPEEGLKFMVYLQKENIIDESGMPKERFSAEFPKEGPSILRIQQVVRGDSAAYFCASSPFTGGVDTEAFFGQGTRLTVV.

This clone appeared once. The chain couples TRBV9 to TRBJ2-3; possible D gene TRBD1, 5 bases. V lost 0 bases and J 2 bases, leaving 10 bases between the germline ends. CDR1 and CDR2 from the germline V gene are SGDLS and YYNGEE. This CDR3 is 15 amino acids long. The CDR3 protein is CASSVGVGLTDTQYF. The CDR3 DNA reads TGTGCCAGCAGCGTAGGGGTGGGGCTCACAGATACGCAGTATTTT.

The V and J genes are TRBV5-1 and TRBJ2-3; TRBD1 might be the D (6 bases). The CDR3 extends over 19 amino acids. Germline values: CDR1 SGHRS, CDR2 YFSETQ. V lost 0 bases, J lost 2 bases, and 22 bases lay in between. For the CDR3, the DNA is TGCGCCAGCAGCTTGGTTCCCCGGACAGTGGTGGCTATCACAGATACGCAGTATTTT. Translation gives CASSLVPRTVVAITDTQYF. Combining the CDR3 with reference TRBV5-1 and TRBJ2-3 gives the whole variable domain KAGVTQTPRYLIKTRGQQVTLSCSPISGHRSVSWYQQTPGQGLQFLFEYFSETQRNKGNFPGRFSGRQFSNSRSEMNVSTLELGDSALYLCASSLVPRTVVAITDTQYFGPGTRLTVL.

The chain combines TRBV11-2 with TRBJ2-2, with no clear D. The CDR3 is made up of 16 amino acids. Germline V gene sequence: CDR1 SGHAT, CDR2 FQNNGV. V lost 0 bases and J 0 bases, leaving 8 bases between the germline ends. CDR3 bases: TGTGCCAGCAGCTTAGACAGAACAGCGAACACCGGGGAGCTGTTTTTT. This sequence encodes CASSLDRTANTGELFF. Full variable domain (missing parts from reference TRBV11-2 and TRBJ2-2): EAGVAQSPRYKIIEKRQSVAFWCNPISGHATLYWYQQILGQGPKLLIQFQNNGVVDDSQLPKDRFSAERLKGVDSTLKIQPAKLEDSAVYLCASSLDRTANTGELFFGEGSRLTVL.

The rearrangement links TRBV7-2 to TRBJ1-5; D uncertain. Trimming left V 1 base short and J 5 bases short, with 9 bases between. This CDR3 has 14 residues. The germline CDR1 and CDR2 sequences are SGHTA and FQGNSA. Written as DNA, the CDR3 is TGTGCCAGCAGCTTAGTGTTCAGTGATCAGCCCCAGCATTTT. Protein sequence: CASSLVFSDQPQHF.

The V call is TRBV11-2, the J call TRBJ2-1, with no clear D. The V gene's germline CDR1 is SGHAT and CDR2 FQNNGV. The CDR3 spans 13 residues. Trimming removed 1 base at V and 6 bases at J, with 7 bases between. The CDR3: CASSLAAVNEQFF. The DNA of the CDR3 is TGTGCCAGCAGCTTAGCTGCGGTCAATGAGCAGTTCTTC.

The DNA of the CDR3 is TGTGCCAGTAGCATACCGGGACTCTATGGCTACACCTTC. Translation: CASSIPGLYGYTF. The rearrangement links TRBV19 to TRBJ1-2; tentative D call: TRBD1 (5 bases). This CDR3 comprises 13 residues. V was clipped by 6 bases and J by 4 bases, with 12 bases between them. Germline values: CDR1 LNHDA, CDR2 SQIVND (reference sequence).

This clone was observed once. The same CDR3 is also encoded by other DNA sequences in this sample. The chain has TRBV6-5 and TRBJ1-1; no clear D. The germline gives CDR1 MNHEY, CDR2 SVGAGI. Trimming took 0 bases from V and 4 from J, leaving 6 bases between them. The CDR3 is made up of 13 amino acids. Here the CDR3 reads CASSYSRSTEAFF. In DNA form, the CDR3 reads TGTGCCAGCAGTTACTCTAGATCCACTGAAGCTTTCTTT.

This clone was counted a single time. This chain uses TRBV5-8 with TRBJ1-4; D not certain. Germline loops: CDR1 SGHTS, CDR2 YDEGEE. CDR3 length equals 15 residues. V was pared by 5 bases and J by 1 base, with 12 bases between. This CDR3 is CASRPRRRTNEKLFF. CDR3 nucleotide sequence: TGTGCCAGCAGACCCCGACGGAGAACTAATGAAAAACTGTTTTTT. The whole variable domain, filled in from reference TRBV5-8 and TRBJ1-4, reads EAGVTQSPTHLIKTRGQQATLRCSPISGHTSVYWYQQALGLGLQFLLWYDEGEERNRGNFPPRFSGRQFPNYSSELNVNALELEDSALYLCASRPRRRTNEKLFFGSGTQLSVL.

The V gene is TRBV10-2, the J gene TRBJ1-4; TRBD1 matches 9 bases. Trimming cost V 7 bases and J 8 bases; bases outside gene matches: 5. Germline-derived CDR1 and CDR2 are WSHSY and SAAADI. This CDR3 is 13 amino acids long. CDR3 in DNA: TGCGCCAGCAAGACAGGGGGACTCGAAAAACTGTTTTTT. It encodes CASKTGGLEKLFF.

The chain has TRBV6-5 and TRBJ1-6, with D possibly being TRBD1 (6 bases). V lost 2 bases and J 10 bases, leaving 15 bases between the germline ends. This CDR3 spans 15 amino acids. Germline V gene data show CDR1 as MNHEY and CDR2 as SVGAGI. The CDR3 nucleotides are TGTGCCAGCAGTTACAATGGGGGCGCAGAATCACCCCTCCACTTT. Residues: CASSYNGGAESPLHF.

The CDR3 DNA reads as TGTGCCAGCAGCCAAGCGTTAAACTATGGCTACACCTTC. Protein product: CASSQALNYGYTF. This sequence joins TRBV14 and TRBJ1-2; D gene ambiguous. V lost 1 base to trimming and J lost 2 bases, with 5 bases between them. Germline loops: CDR1 SGHDN, CDR2 FVKESK. The CDR3 spans 13 residues.

V gene TRBV6-6 combines with J gene TRBJ1-1, with 7 bases aligning to TRBD1. CDR3 length: 16 residues. The junction had 20 bases not matched to a gene; V was cut back by 6 bases and J by 10 bases. CDR1 MNHNY and CDR2 SVGAGI come from the germline V gene (reference sequence). The DNA for the CDR3 is TGTGCCAGCAGCGGACAGATGAGGGTAGACAGGGAGGCAGCTTTCTTT. Translation gives CASSGQMRVDREAAFF.

This sequence joins TRBV10-2 and TRBJ1-1; TRBD1 matches 7 bases. CDR3 length: 12 residues. The ends lost 6 bases at V and 4 bases at J; junction bases unmatched: 2. CDR1 WSHSY and CDR2 SAAADI come from the germline V gene. The CDR3 here is CASSDRATEAFF. The CDR3, as DNA: TGCGCCAGCAGCGACAGGGCCACTGAAGCTTTCTTT.

This clone was observed a few times. The chain carries TRBV5-1 and TRBJ1-1; 7 bases match TRBD1. The CDR3 extends over 13 amino acids. After removal of 4 bases from V and 6 bases from J, the junction contained 6 bases not matched to a gene. Germline CDR1 SGHRS, CDR2 YFSETQ. The CDR3 is CASSRDRAPEAFF. CDR3 coding DNA: TGCGCCAGCAGCCGCGACAGGGCTCCTGAAGCTTTCTTT.

Concerning this clone itself: This sample includes further DNA sequences coding for the same CDR3. The chain carries TRBV5-4 and TRBJ2-1, with 8 bases lining up with TRBD2. Germline CDR1 reads SGHNT; CDR2 reads YYREEE (reference sequence). J lost 9 bases, V lost 3 bases, and 5 bases had no gene match. This CDR3 has 13 residues. In nucleotides, the CDR3 is TGTGCCAGCAGCTCCGTGAGCGGGGGTGAGCAGTTCTTC. It specifies CASSSVSGGEQFF.

The chain couples TRBV5-1 to TRBJ2-5; D is possibly TRBD2 (6 bases). TRBJ2-7 matches the DNA end more closely, so the J call is doubtful. The CDR3 totals 14 residues. CDR1 SGHRS and CDR2 YFSETQ come from the germline V gene. DNA for the CDR3: TGCGCCAGCAGCAGAACCGGGAGCGACTACGAGCAGTACTTC. As protein: CASSRTGSDYEQYF.

V gene TRBV9 combines with J gene TRBJ2-2; 8 bases map to TRBD2. CDR1 and CDR2 (germline): SGDLS, YYNGEE. J gave up 1 base and V 0 bases, and 2 bases lay outside the gene matches. The CDR3 is 16 amino acids. For the CDR3, the DNA is TGTGCCAGCAGCGTAGAGCTAGCGGGGAACACCGGGGAGCTGTTTTTT. Protein: CASSVELAGNTGELFF.

The chain employs TRBV7-9 and TRBJ1-6; D not certain. The V end was cut by 5 bases, the J end by 7 bases, with 12 bases between. From germline, CDR1 is SEHNR and CDR2 FQNEAQ (reference sequence). The CDR3 has 14 residues. The chain's CDR3 is CASSPVAGNSPLHF. The CDR3, as DNA: TGTGCCAGCAGCCCCGTGGCGGGAAATTCACCCCTCCACTTT.

The chain uses TRBV7-2 and TRBJ1-3, with TRBD1 identical over 8 bases. The CDR3 spans 14 residues. Germline V CDR1 and CDR2: SGHTA, FQGNSA. V trimming: 4 bases; J trimming: 2 bases; junction bases outside the gene matches: 1. The DNA for the CDR3 is TGTGCCAGCAGCTCACAGGGGGCTGGAAACACCATATATTTT. It is translated as CASSSQGAGNTIYF.

The chain carries TRBV5-1 and TRBJ1-1; TRBD1 matches 7 bases. Germline CDR1 reads SGHRS; CDR2 reads YFSETQ. V dropped 4 bases and J dropped 3; count of bases not matched to a gene: 6. The CDR3 runs to 14 residues. The chain's CDR3 is CASSTGTAYTEAFF. Here the CDR3 DNA reads TGCGCCAGCAGCACCGGGACAGCATACACTGAAGCTTTCTTT. The variable domain in full, completed from reference TRBV5-1 and TRBJ1-1, reads KAGVTQTPRYLIKTRGQQVTLSCSPISGHRSVSWYQQTPGQGLQFLFEYFSETQRNKGNFPGRFSGRQFSNSRSEMNVSTLELGDSALYLCASSTGTAYTEAFFGQGTRLTVV.

V usage is TRBV4-3 and J usage is TRBJ1-3; unclear D gene. V was shortened by 0 bases and J by 0 bases, with 12 bases between the two germline ends. Germline CDR1 LGHNA, CDR2 YSLEER. This CDR3 contains 17 residues. This chain's CDR3 is CASSQDFAASSGNTIYF. The CDR3 DNA sequence: TGCGCCAGCAGCCAAGATTTCGCGGCCAGCTCTGGAAACACCATATATTTT.